This T cell receptor (beta chain) was recovered during a study of neurological immune-mediated disorders. The cDNA was generated through 5'RACE incorporating 10-nucleotide random UMIs. TCRdb ran MiXCR on the 5' RACE reads and lists one entry per CDR3 protein. In the table there are about 30,000 distinct CDR3 sequences, around 6% of which are singletons. Germline V gives CDR1 SGHTA, CDR2 FQGNSA. This CDR3 is built from 14 residues. The V gene lost 1 base and the J gene lost 6 bases, with 9 bases spanning the gap. This clonotype was observed at least ten times. Its specificity is not known. Study-level points and caveats: Private repertoires in all groups were suggested by the finding that expanded clones across subjects shared no CDR3 amino acid sequences.

The chain couples TRBV7-2 to TRBJ2-2; D remains ambiguous. This TCR came from a woman aged 50 to 60 in good health. Specimen: CD4+ T cells from blood. The CDR3 nucleotides are TGTGCCAGCAGCTTAGGGGGAAGGGCCGGGGAGCTGTTTTTT. Protein product: CASSLGGRAGELFF.